A selection of T cell receptor beta chains follows, all from one sample in a study of T-cell reconstitution after alpha-beta-depleted transplantation in children. A single record per CDR3 protein comes from TCRdb applying MiXCR to the PCR reads. The data show just under 550,000 distinct CDR3 sequences, approximately 20% seen once. The starting material was PBMCs from the stem cell graft donor, obtained from the stem cell graft. Every receptor here comes from a human donor who donated a stem cell graft to a child with acute lymphoblastic leukemia. CDR3s include the opening cysteine and the closing phenylalanine or tryptophan. The D gene is left open where the match is weak. Not all rows give a size; the values are once, few, many and, for expanded clones, a class.

>.|TRBV7-2|14|.|TRBJ2-2
TGTGCCAGCAGCTTAGGAACAACAACCGGGGAGCTGTTTTTT
CASSLGTTTGELFF
>.|TRBV27|18|.|TRBJ1-5
TGTGCCAGCCAGGCCCTCTATACCCAGGGATATAGCAATCAGCCCCAGCATTTT
CASQALYTQGYSNQPQHF
>.|TRBV5-1|17|.|TRBJ2-4
TGCGCCAGCAGCATGATGACCGGGACGCTAGCCAAAAACATTCAGTACTTC
CASSMMTGTLAKNIQYF
>few|TRBV7-9|11|.|TRBJ2-2
TGTGCCAGCAGCTCGCGGTGGGAGCTGTTTTTT
CASSSRWELFF
>.|TRBV12-3/TRBV12-4|14|TRBD1|TRBJ1-2
TGTGCCAGCAGTTTAAGCAGGGGGGACTATGGCTACACCTTC
CASSLSRGDYGYTF
>few|TRBV7-6|16|.|TRBJ2-4
TGTGCCAGCAGCTTATGGCCAATGCTAGCCAAAAACATTCAGTACTTC
CASSLWPMLAKNIQYF
>few|TRBV12-3/TRBV12-4|15|.|TRBJ1-1
TGTGCCAGCAGTTTCATGGGTGGAACGAGGACTGAAGCTTTCTTT
CASSFMGGTRTEAFF
>few|TRBV12-3/TRBV12-4|14|.|TRBJ2-7
TGTGCCAGCAGTCACTCGACCAGGTCCTACGAGCAGTACTTC
CASSHSTRSYEQYF
>few|TRBV27|16|.|TRBJ2-7
TGTGCCAGCAGCCCCACTCGGGGGCAGGGGGTCTACGAGCAGTACTTC
CASSPTRGQGVYEQYF
>.|TRBV4-1|16|TRBD2|TRBJ2-7
TGCGCCAGCAGCCAAGACCTGACTAGCGGGAGTTACGAGCAGTACTTC
CASSQDLTSGSYEQYF
>few|TRBV20-1|12|.|TRBJ2-3
TGCAGTGCCCCATGGGGCACAGATACGCAGTATTTT
CSAPWGTDTQYF
>.|TRBV4-1|20|TRBD2|TRBJ2-7
TGCGCCAGCAGCCAAGGGAGAGTGGGGACTAGCGGGAGGCCGAGGTACGAGCAGTACTTC
CASSQGRVGTSGRPRYEQYF
>few|TRBV25-1|13|.|TRBJ1-4
TGTGCCAGCAGTGGATCAACTAATGAAAAACTGTTTTTT
CASSGSTNEKLFF
>few|TRBV7-2|15|TRBD2|TRBJ2-7
TGTGCCAGCAGCTTTGGACTAGCGGACTTCTACGAGCAGTACTTC
CASSFGLADFYEQYF
>.|TRBV24-1|13|.|TRBJ2-2
TGTGCCACCAGTGATCTAGTCACCGGGGAGCTGTTTTTT
CATSDLVTGELFF
>few|TRBV9|13|.|TRBJ1-2
TGTGCCAGCAGCGTAGGCGGGCACTATGGCTACACCTTC
CASSVGGHYGYTF
>.|TRBV20-1|19|TRBD2|TRBJ2-1
TGCAGTGCTGTCCCTCCTCTCTCTAGCGGGAGGCGGACCTACAATGAGCAGTTCTTC
CSAVPPLSSGRRTYNEQFF
>.|TRBV13|17|TRBD2|TRBJ2-5
TGTGCCAGCAGCACGAGGACTAGCGGACTGTACCAAGAGACCCAGTACTTC
CASSTRTSGLYQETQYF
>.|TRBV12-3/TRBV12-4|11|.|TRBJ2-3
TGTGCCAGCAGCCTTGCGTATACGCAGTATTTT
CASSLAYTQYF
>once|TRBV7-3|14|TRBD1|TRBJ2-1
TGTGCCAGCAGCGTCACAGGGGGCGCGGATGAGCAGTTCTTC
CASSVTGGADEQFF
>few|TRBV27|13|.|TRBJ2-7
TGTGCCAGCAGGGGAGGACAAACCTACGAGCAGTACTTC
CASRGGQTYEQYF
>many|TRBV12-3/TRBV12-4|11|.|TRBJ1-2
TGTGCCAGCAGTTTAGGGGGGGGCTACACCTTC
CASSLGGGYTF
>.|TRBV6-1|14|TRBD1|TRBJ2-3
TGTGCCAGCAGCGAGAGACAGGGGGCGAATACGCAGTATTTT
CASSERQGANTQYF
>.|TRBV29-1|14|.|TRBJ2-5
TGCAGCGTCCGAAGGGGGGCAGCTCAAGAGACCCAGTACTTC
CSVRRGAAQETQYF
>.|TRBV12-3/TRBV12-4|15|.|TRBJ1-5
TGTGCCAGCAGTTTAGCGCTAGCGGCCCAGGGGCCCCAGCATTTT
CASSLALAAQGPQHF
>.|TRBV3-1|17|TRBD2|TRBJ2-3
TGTGCCAGCAGCCAAGACGGGACTAGCGGAAGCACAGATACGCAGTATTTT
CASSQDGTSGSTDTQYF
>.|TRBV4-2|19|.|TRBJ2-4
TGTGCCAGCAGCCCGATCAAAGAGTCCGGGAGTCTAGCCAAAAACATTCAGTACTTC
CASSPIKESGSLAKNIQYF
>.|TRBV5-1|14|.|TRBJ2-5
TGCGCCAGCAGCTTGGTGTTAGGGAAAGAGACCCAGTACTTC
CASSLVLGKETQYF
>.|TRBV29-1|12|.|TRBJ2-2
TGCAGCGTTGAAAATAGATCCGGGGAGCTGTTTTTT
CSVENRSGELFF
>few|TRBV7-9|15|.|TRBJ2-7
TGTGCCAGCAGCTCCCCCGGGCCTCAGGGCTACGAGCAGTACTTC
CASSSPGPQGYEQYF
>few|TRBV9|14|TRBD1|TRBJ1-2
TGTGCCAGCAGCGTAGAAGGGGGCCTCTATGGCTACACCTTC
CASSVEGGLYGYTF
>.|TRBV9|16|.|TRBJ1-1
TGTGCCAGCACCAAGTACGGGACGGACTTGAACACTGAAGCTTTCTTT
CASTKYGTDLNTEAFF
>.|TRBV5-1|13|.|TRBJ2-7
TGCGCCAGCAGCTTATGGTCGACCTACGAGCAGTACTTC
CASSLWSTYEQYF
>.|TRBV9|13|.|TRBJ2-1
TGTGCCAGCAGCGTAGACCTATCCAATGAGCAGTTCTTC
CASSVDLSNEQFF
>.|TRBV7-2|13|.|TRBJ1-1
TGTGCCAGCAGCGTCGCGCCTGGGTCTGAAGCTTTCTTT
CASSVAPGSEAFF
>.|TRBV12-3/TRBV12-4|19|.|TRBJ2-4
TGTGCCAGCAGTCCTCCAACAGGGTTTGGGGGGATAGCCAAAAACATTCAGTACTTC
CASSPPTGFGGIAKNIQYF
>.|TRBV29-1|16|TRBD1|TRBJ2-5
TGCAGCGTCGAACCTCCCGGGACAGGGGGCGGAGAGACCCAGTACTTC
CSVEPPGTGGGETQYF
>few|TRBV6-5|16|.|TRBJ1-1
TGTGCCAGCAGTTACGAAGGGGGGATCCGGAACACTGAAGCTTTCTTT
CASSYEGGIRNTEAFF
>many|TRBV4-1|13|.|TRBJ1-2
TGCGCCAGCAGCCACGACTTTAACTATGGCTACACCTTC
CASSHDFNYGYTF
>.|TRBV27|16|TRBD2|TRBJ2-7
TGTGCCAGCCACCGCGGGGGGCGATTTGAAGGATACGAGCAGTACTTC
CASHRGGRFEGYEQYF
>few|TRBV7-6|13|.|TRBJ2-1
TGTGCCAGCAGCTTAGGGCGGTTCAATGAGCAGTTCTTC
CASSLGRFNEQFF
>.|TRBV11-1|18|TRBD1|TRBJ1-5
TGTGCCAGCAGCTTAGCCCTGGACAGGTTCCATAGCAATCAGCCCCAGCATTTT
CASSLALDRFHSNQPQHF
>.|TRBV4-2|16|TRBD2|TRBJ2-1
TGTGCCAGCAGCCAACCGACTAGCGGACCCTACAATGAGCAGTTCTTC
CASSQPTSGPYNEQFF
>few|TRBV7-7|15|.|TRBJ2-4
TGTGCCAGCAGCCGCCGATCTAGCGCCAAAAACATTCAGTACTTC
CASSRRSSAKNIQYF
>.|TRBV7-3|15|.|TRBJ2-2
TGTGCCAGCAGCGAGACAGGTGCAGAAGGCGGGGAGCTGTTTTTT
CASSETGAEGGELFF
>.|TRBV20-1|14|.|TRBJ2-7
TGCAGTGCTGGGGGCGGGATGGGGCCCTACGAGCAGTACTTC
CSAGGGMGPYEQYF
>.|TRBV29-1|14|.|TRBJ2-5
TGCAGCGTTGAGGGGCTCTCAAACGGGGAGACCCAGTACTTC
CSVEGLSNGETQYF
>.|TRBV6-4|13|.|TRBJ2-1
TGTGCCAGCAGCGGGACTGCTCACAATGAGCAGTTCTTC
CASSGTAHNEQFF
>.|TRBV7-8|18|TRBD2|TRBJ2-1
TGTGCCAGCAGCTTAGACGTGGGACTAGCCATATCCTACAATGAGCAGTTCTTC
CASSLDVGLAISYNEQFF
>few|TRBV4-1|17|TRBD1|TRBJ2-7
TGCGCCAGCAGCTTTTCCCCCGGGACAGGTTTCTCCTACGAGCAGTACTTC
CASSFSPGTGFSYEQYF
>.|TRBV11-3|15|.|TRBJ2-1
TGTGCCAGCAGCAGAGACTCGTCCGATTTAAATGAGCAGTTCTTC
CASSRDSSDLNEQFF
>few|TRBV20-1|11|.|TRBJ1-2
TGCAGTGCTAGTAGGGCAGATGGCTACACCTTC
CSASRADGYTF
>few|TRBV10-3|15|TRBD1|TRBJ2-7
TGTGCCATCAGTGAAGGGGGCTTCGGGGTATACGAGCAGTACTTC
CAISEGGFGVYEQYF
>many|TRBV5-1|15|.|TRBJ2-2
TGCGCCAGCAGCTTGCGGACAGCGAACACCGGGGAGCTGTTTTTT
CASSLRTANTGELFF
>few|TRBV6-5|15|.|TRBJ1-3
TGTGCCAGCAGTTACTCAGAGGGAAGTGGAAACACCATATATTTT
CASSYSEGSGNTIYF
>once|TRBV28|15|TRBD2|TRBJ2-1
TGTGCCAGCAGTTTATTAAGCGGGAGTATGGATGAGCAGTTCTTC
CASSLLSGSMDEQFF
>.|TRBV10-3|15|.|TRBJ2-1
TGTGCCATCCAGCCTGAAAGCCAGTCCTACAATGAGCAGTTCTTC
CAIQPESQSYNEQFF
>few|TRBV29-1|13|TRBD2|TRBJ2-1
TGCAGCGTTGAAGTTAGCGGGAGCCCTGAGCAGTTCTTC
CSVEVSGSPEQFF
>few|TRBV5-1|18|TRBD2|TRBJ2-7
TGCGCCAGCAGCTTATTCGCCACCTATAGCGGGGGCTCCTACGAGCAGTACTTC
CASSLFATYSGGSYEQYF
>few|TRBV9|14|.|TRBJ1-2
TGTGCCAGCAGCGTGTCCGGGGCTAACTATGGCTACACCTTC
CASSVSGANYGYTF